This TCR beta chain stems from a study of T cell changes during pregnancy in multiple sclerosis. The assay was immunoSEQ multiplex PCR, and TCRdb's table has in-frame clones only and misses some. The sample includes about 31,000 clones, 75% to 90% of them seen just once. Germline loops: CDR1 MDHEN, CDR2 SYDVKM. The CDR3 runs 16 residues. Trimming pared 2 bases from V and 0 bases from J, leaving 8 bases between. V is TRBV28 and J is TRBJ2-6; D gene uncertain. Sequencing was performed on CD8+ T cells from peripheral blood mononuclear cells, taken in the second trimester of pregnancy. The receptor was isolated from a female donor with multiple sclerosis, enrolled in a pregnancy study. DNA of the CDR3: TGTGCCAGCAGTTTACTCACCGGCTCTGGGGCCAACGTCCTGACTTTC. Its translation: CASSLLTGSGANVLTF. The full variable domain, with the rest looked up from reference TRBV28 and TRBJ2-6, is DVKVTQSSRYLVKRTGEKVFLECVQDMDHENMFWYRQDPGLGLRLIYFSYDVKMKEKGDIPEGYSVSREKKERFSLILESASTNQTSMYLCASSLLTGSGANVLTFGAGSRLTVL.